This T cell receptor beta chain was observed in a study of T-cell memory formation after mild COVID-19. Amplification by 5'RACE using constant-segment primers produced TCR alpha and TCR beta cDNA libraries that carried sample barcodes and UMIs. TCRdb itself ran the 5' RACE reads through MiXCR, one entry per CDR3 protein. Of roughly 400,000 distinct CDR3 sequences in the sample, more than 15% were seen once. There are a few counts of this clonotype. Its target is unknown. The V and J ends lost 5 bases and 6 bases respectively, with 13 bases between them. The CDR3 has 13 residues. Germline values: CDR1 MNHEY, CDR2 SVGEGT. General study results and limits: Whereas later expanders leaned CD4+, clones contracting day 15 to 85 showed a balanced CD4/CD8 makeup. Pre-infection memory harbored some responding clones, suggesting cross-reactive memory joined.

The sequencing input was PBMCs or a T cell subset sorted from them (not recorded which). The rearrangement uses TRBV6-2 or TRBV6-3 and TRBJ2-5, with D unclear. This TCR was sampled from a man between 18 and 29 years old who had mild COVID-19 (a few samples of this study predate the infection). Cell type and time point are not known. CDR3 nucleotide sequence: TGTGCCAGCAGTCCCGGGTCTCGAAAGACCCAGTACTTC. Protein: CASSPGSRKTQYF.